The clone carrying this T cell receptor (beta chain) was recorded once. The sample comes from a study of CD8+ T cells in alopecia areata. Both peripheral blood and punch biopsies of lesional scalp skin were obtained from patients who had alopecia areata. Reverse transcribed after extraction, RNA yielded cDNA as the sequencing template. TCRdb keeps only in-frame clones here, not all; method: immunoSEQ multiplex PCR. The data hold approximately 180,000 clones, with approximately 59% observed a single time. Germline V CDR1 and CDR2: SQVTM, ANQGSEA. The CDR3 spans 13 residues. Between the trimmed V and J ends, which lost 4 bases and 0 bases, there was a span of 8 bases.

Specimen: CD4+ T cells sorted from blood, collected at week 0. The sequence derives from a human donor with alopecia areata. This chain links TRBV29-1 with TRBJ2-3; D not certain. The CDR3 protein is CSVVIGSTDTQYF. CDR3 in DNA: TGCAGCGTTGTGATCGGTAGCACAGATACGCAGTATTTT.